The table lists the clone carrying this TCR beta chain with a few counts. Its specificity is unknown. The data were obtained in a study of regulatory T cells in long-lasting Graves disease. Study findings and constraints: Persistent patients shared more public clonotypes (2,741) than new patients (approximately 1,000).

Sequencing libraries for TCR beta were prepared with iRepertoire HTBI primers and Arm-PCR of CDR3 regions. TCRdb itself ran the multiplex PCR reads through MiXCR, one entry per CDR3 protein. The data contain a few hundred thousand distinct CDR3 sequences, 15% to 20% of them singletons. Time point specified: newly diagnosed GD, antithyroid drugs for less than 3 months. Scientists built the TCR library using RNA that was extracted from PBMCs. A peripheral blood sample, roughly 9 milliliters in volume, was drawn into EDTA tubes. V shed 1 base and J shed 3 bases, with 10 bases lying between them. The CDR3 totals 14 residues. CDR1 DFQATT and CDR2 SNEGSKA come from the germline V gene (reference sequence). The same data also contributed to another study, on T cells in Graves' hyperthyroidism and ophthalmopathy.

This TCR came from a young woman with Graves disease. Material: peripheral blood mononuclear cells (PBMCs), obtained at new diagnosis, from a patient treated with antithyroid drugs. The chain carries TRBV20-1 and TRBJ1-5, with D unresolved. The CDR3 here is CSARGAINNQPQHF. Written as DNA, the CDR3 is TGCAGTGCTAGAGGAGCCATTAACAATCAGCCCCAGCATTTT.